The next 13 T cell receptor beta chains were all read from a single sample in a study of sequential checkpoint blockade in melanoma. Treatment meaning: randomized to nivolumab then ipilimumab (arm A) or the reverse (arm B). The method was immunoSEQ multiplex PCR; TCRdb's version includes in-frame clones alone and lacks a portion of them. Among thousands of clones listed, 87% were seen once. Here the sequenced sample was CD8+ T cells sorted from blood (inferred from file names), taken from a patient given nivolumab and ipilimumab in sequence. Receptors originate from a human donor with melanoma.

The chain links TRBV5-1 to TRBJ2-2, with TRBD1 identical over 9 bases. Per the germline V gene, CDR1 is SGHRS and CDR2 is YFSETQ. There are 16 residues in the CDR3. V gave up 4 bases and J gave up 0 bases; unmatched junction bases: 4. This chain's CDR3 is CASSTGTGSNTGELFF. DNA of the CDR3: TGCGCCAGCAGCACAGGGACAGGGTCGAACACCGGGGAGCTGTTTTTT.

CDR3 coding DNA: TGTGCCAGTAGTATTTCCGGGACAGAAAATCAGCCCCAGCATTTT. The encoded protein is CASSISGTENQPQHF. The chain employs TRBV19 and TRBJ1-5; 7 bases map to TRBD1. The V gene's germline CDR1 is LNHDA and CDR2 SQIVND (reference sequence). This CDR3 spans 15 amino acids. Losses at the gene ends were 3 bases for V and 4 bases for J; bases not matched to a gene: 6.

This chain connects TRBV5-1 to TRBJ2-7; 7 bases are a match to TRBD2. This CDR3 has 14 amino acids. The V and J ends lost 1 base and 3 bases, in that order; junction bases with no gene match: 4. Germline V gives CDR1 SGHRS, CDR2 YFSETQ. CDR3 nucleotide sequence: TGCGCCAGCAGCTTGTCAGCGGGGCGCTACGAGCAGTACTTC. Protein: CASSLSAGRYEQYF.

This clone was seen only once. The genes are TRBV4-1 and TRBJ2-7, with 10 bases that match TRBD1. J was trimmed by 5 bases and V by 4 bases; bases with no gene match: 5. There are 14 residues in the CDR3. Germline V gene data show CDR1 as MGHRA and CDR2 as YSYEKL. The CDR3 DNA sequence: TGCGCCAGCAGCCCGACAGGGGGCTACCACGAGCAGTACTTC. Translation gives CASSPTGGYHEQYF.

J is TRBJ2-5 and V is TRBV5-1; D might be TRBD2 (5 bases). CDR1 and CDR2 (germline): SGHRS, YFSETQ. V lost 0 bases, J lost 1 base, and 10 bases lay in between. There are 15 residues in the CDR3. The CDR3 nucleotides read TGCGCCAGCAGCTTGGCACTACTAGGCCAAGAGACCCAGTACTTC. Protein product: CASSLALLGQETQYF. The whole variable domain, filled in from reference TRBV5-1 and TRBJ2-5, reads KAGVTQTPRYLIKTRGQQVTLSCSPISGHRSVSWYQQTPGQGLQFLFEYFSETQRNKGNFPGRFSGRQFSNSRSEMNVSTLELGDSALYLCASSLALLGQETQYFGPGTRLLVL.

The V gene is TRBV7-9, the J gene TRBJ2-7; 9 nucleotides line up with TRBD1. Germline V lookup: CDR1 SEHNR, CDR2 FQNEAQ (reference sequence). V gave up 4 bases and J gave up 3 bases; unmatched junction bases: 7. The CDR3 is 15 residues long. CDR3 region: CASSSAGTGYYEQYF. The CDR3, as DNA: TGTGCCAGCAGCTCGGCCGGGACAGGGTACTACGAGCAGTACTTC.

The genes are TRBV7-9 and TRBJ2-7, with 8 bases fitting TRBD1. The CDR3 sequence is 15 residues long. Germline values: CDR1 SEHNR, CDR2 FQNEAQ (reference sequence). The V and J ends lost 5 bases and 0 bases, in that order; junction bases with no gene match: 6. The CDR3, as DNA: TGTGCCAGCAGCCCAAGGACAGGGAGCTCCTACGAGCAGTACTTC. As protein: CASSPRTGSSYEQYF.

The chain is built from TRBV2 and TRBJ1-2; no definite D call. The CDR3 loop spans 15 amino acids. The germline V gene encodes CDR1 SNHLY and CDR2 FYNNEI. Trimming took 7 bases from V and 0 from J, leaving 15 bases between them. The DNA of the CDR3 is TGTGCCAGCAAAGCCAGACACAGTACTAACTATGGCTACACCTTC. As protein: CASKARHSTNYGYTF.

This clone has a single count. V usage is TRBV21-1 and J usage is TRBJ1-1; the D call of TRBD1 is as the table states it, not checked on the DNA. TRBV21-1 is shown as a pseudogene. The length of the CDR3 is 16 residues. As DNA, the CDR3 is TGTGCCAGCAGCAGAGACCAGACAGGGGGAGTGACTGAAGCTTTCTTT. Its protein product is CASSRDQTGGVTEAFF.

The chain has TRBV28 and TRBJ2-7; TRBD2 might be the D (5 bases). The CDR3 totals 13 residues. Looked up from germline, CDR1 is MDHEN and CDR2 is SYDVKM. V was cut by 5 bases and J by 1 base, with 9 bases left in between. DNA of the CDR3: TGTGCCAGCAGTGCCCGGGGTTCCTACGAGCAGTACTTC. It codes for CASSARGSYEQYF.

CDR3 bases: TGCGCCAGCAGCCTCAGGGGGCCTGACTATGGCTACACCTTC. It yields the protein CASSLRGPDYGYTF. The chain joins TRBV4-1 to TRBJ1-2; the match to TRBD1 covers 8 bases. The CDR3 length is 14 residues. Looked up from germline, CDR1 is MGHRA and CDR2 is YSYEKL. V dropped 4 bases and J dropped 3; count of bases not matched to a gene: 4.

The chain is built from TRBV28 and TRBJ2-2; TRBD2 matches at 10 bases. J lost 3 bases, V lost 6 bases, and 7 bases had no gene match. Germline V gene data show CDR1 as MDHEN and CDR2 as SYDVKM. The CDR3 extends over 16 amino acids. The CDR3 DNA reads TGTGCCAGCAGATGGGGACTAGCGATAGACACCGGGGAGCTGTTTTTT. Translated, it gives CASRWGLAIDTGELFF.

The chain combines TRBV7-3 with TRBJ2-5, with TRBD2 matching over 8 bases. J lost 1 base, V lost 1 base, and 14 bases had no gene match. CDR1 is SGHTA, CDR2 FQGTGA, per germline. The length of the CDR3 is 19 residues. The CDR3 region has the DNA TGTGCCAGCAGCTTAAACGGACCGGGACTAGATTTGTCCCAAGAGACCCAGTACTTC. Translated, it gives CASSLNGPGLDLSQETQYF.